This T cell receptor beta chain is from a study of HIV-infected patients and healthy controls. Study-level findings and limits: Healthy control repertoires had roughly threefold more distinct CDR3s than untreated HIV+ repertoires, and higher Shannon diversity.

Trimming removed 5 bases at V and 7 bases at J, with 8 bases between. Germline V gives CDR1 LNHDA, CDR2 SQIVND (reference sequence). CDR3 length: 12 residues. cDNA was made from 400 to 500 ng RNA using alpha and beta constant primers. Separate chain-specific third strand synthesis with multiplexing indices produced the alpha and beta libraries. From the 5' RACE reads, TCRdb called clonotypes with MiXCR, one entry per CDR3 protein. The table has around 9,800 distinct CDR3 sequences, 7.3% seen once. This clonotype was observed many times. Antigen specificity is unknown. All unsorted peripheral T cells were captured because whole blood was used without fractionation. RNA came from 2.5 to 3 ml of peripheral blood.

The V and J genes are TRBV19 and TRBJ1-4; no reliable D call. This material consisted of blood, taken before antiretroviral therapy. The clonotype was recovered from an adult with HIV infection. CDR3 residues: CASSPRGEKLFF. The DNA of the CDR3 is TGTGCCAGTAGTCCGAGAGGTGAAAAACTGTTTTTT.